The 6 T cell receptor beta chains listed next were all sequenced from one sample in a study of T cells after somatic rescue of genetic block. The repertoire was sequenced with immunoSEQ multiplex PCR; TCRdb's copy has only in-frame clones and lacks some. In the table there are 45,000 to 70,000 clones, 95% to 96% of which are singletons. Input material: peripheral blood mononuclear cells (PBMCs). The source is a child under three years old.

The chain joins TRBV7-8 to TRBJ1-2; 9 positions agree with TRBD1. Per the germline V gene, CDR1 is SGHVS and CDR2 is FQNEAQ. The CDR3 runs 19 residues. After removal of 4 bases from V and 0 bases from J, the junction contained 15 bases not matched to a gene. As DNA, the CDR3 is TGTGCCAGCAGCTACCTAGGACAGGGGTTTTTGGACGCTAACTATGGCTACACCTTC. This translates into CASSYLGQGFLDANYGYTF.

This chain joins TRBV28 and TRBJ2-7, with 14 bases matching TRBD2. V gave up 5 bases and J gave up 7 bases; unmatched junction bases: 7. Germline V gene data show CDR1 as MDHEN and CDR2 as SYDVKM. This CDR3 contains 15 residues. DNA for the CDR3: TGTGCCAGCAGTCGGGGACTAGCGGGAGTCTGGGAGCAGTACTTC. This gives the protein CASSRGLAGVWEQYF.

This chain links TRBV6-1 with TRBJ1-6; unclear D gene. Germline-derived CDR1 and CDR2 are MNHNS and SASEGT. The CDR3 consists of 13 residues. The V gene lost 4 bases and the J gene lost 5 bases, with 6 bases spanning the gap. Here the CDR3 DNA reads TGTGCCAGCAGTGCAGGCCATAATTCACCCCTCCACTTT. Translating it yields CASSAGHNSPLHF.

The V gene is TRBV5-1, the J gene TRBJ2-3, with 7 nucleotides matching TRBD1. Trimming took 5 bases from V and 3 from J; bases not matched to a gene: 6. Germline V lookup: CDR1 SGHRS, CDR2 YFSETQ. The length of the CDR3 is 14 residues. The CDR3 loop is CASRLKTGTDTQYF. DNA for the CDR3: TGCGCCAGCAGGCTAAAGACAGGGACAGATACGCAGTATTTT.

Notes on this clone: The sample has other DNA sequences that encode this CDR3 too. This chain connects TRBV18 to TRBJ1-5; the D is unclear. Germline V CDR1 and CDR2: KGHSH, LQKENI. Trimming pared 1 base from V and 2 bases from J, leaving 3 bases between. This CDR3 is built from 13 residues. The CDR3, as DNA: TGTGCCAGCTCACCACAGGGCAATCAGCCCCAGCATTTT. Its translation: CASSPQGNQPQHF.

This sequence joins TRBV2 and TRBJ2-5; TRBD2 aligns across 11 bases. V dropped 8 bases and J dropped 4; count of bases not matched to a gene: 0. CDR1 and CDR2 from the germline V gene are SNHLY and FYNNEI. The CDR3 totals 12 residues. The DNA for the CDR3 is TGTGCCAGCGGACTAGCGGGAGAGACCCAGTACTTC. It specifies CASGLAGETQYF.